Sequencing of this T cell receptor beta chain was carried out in a study of blood T cell dynamics during melanoma immunotherapy (TCRdb year 2020). General notes on the study: Patients had metastatic melanoma and received first-line pembrolizumab or nivolumab plus ipilimumab as standard of care in the United Kingdom. Consecutive patients formed a training cohort, and a further independent group of patients from the same centre was pooled into an external validation set. To find early correlates of response, the study profiled the peripheral T cell receptor repertoires of patients with metastatic melanoma both before and after one cycle of checkpoint inhibitor therapy.

Every bulk PBMC sample had a fixed 350 ng of DNA loaded. The immunoSEQ TCRb Assay kit was used according to manufacturer instructions to amplify TCR beta CDR3 sequences from genomic DNA. The KAPA Library Quantification Kit for Illumina platforms was used to quantify pooled libraries by qPCR. Pooled libraries were clustered at roughly 0.55-1.2 pM and sequenced on an Illumina NextSeq 500. In the authors' own workflow: Analysis of the TCR data relied on immunoSEQ ANALYZER and the R LymphoSeq package. A rearrangement efficiency score was calculated as productive divided by the sum of productive and non-productive CDR3 sequences. Within each patient, timepoints were compared pairwise for clonality, measured with the Gini coefficient, and for diversity, measured with the Renyi index at alpha=1. Clonal relatedness, based on an edit distance of 3, and repertoire similarity, based on the Bhattacharyya coefficient, were both computed in LymphoSeq. Linear discriminant analysis on week-3 changes in clonality and diversity was built with the R MASS and caret packages to classify response. TCRdb took over this immuneACCESS table, retaining in-frame rearrangements with V and J assigned. Such tables are incomplete; in checked studies, under half of the missing clones stem from an unresolved V gene, and the remainder is unexplained. From that table come the V and J calls and clone size; the DNA was used to work out D and trimming. Across this sample there are several thousand clones, with just under 80% seen only once. Of the sample, approximately 30% falls within the top ten clones.

The full study reports these points: A bifurcated reorganization of the PBMC repertoire at W3, with increased clonality or increased diversity, was observed in patients who later achieved disease control, unlike in progressors. The relatively small sample size was acknowledged as something that could potentially limit how far the results can be generalized. Whether the T cell clones behind the repertoire changes were melanoma-specific or instead reflected general immune activation was something the study could not determine.

The time point label, as the study defines it: week 3, after first cycle of checkpoint inhibitor. Blood samples were collected before treatment (T0) and at week 3 (W3), after the first cycle of checkpoint blockade. Except for two patients with rapid clinical progression, response was assessed 12 weeks after the first infusion by RECIST 1.1; disease control meant complete response, partial response or stable disease. Any patient who had received prior systemic cancer treatment, was on concomitant immunosuppressant therapy or had synchronous other active malignancies was excluded. Bulk PBMC and plasma cell-free DNA were both sequenced for TCR beta so that circulating cells and T cell turnover could be tracked. Lymphoprep and SepMate tubes were used to isolate PBMC from blood, and red cell lysis was then performed. QIAamp DNA Blood Mini kits were used to extract DNA from PBMC and sorted T cell subsets.

This clone is characterized as large (0.1 to 1%). Its antigen has not been determined. There are no base qualities to consult, and no much larger clone falls within one base. CDR1 SGHAT and CDR2 FQNNGV were looked up in the germline V gene. There are 19 amino acids in the CDR3, from cysteine to phenylalanine inclusive. CDR3 DNA only is kept here, 57 bases in frame from base 1. Between the V and J ends, shortened by 1 base and 0 bases respectively, the junction contains 22 bases. The receptor's source is a human donor with melanoma. The specimen was blood, collected from a patient treated with checkpoint blockade. The chain uses TRBV11-2 and TRBJ2-7; the D gene is unclear. The CDR3 region reads CASSLAVIVVETYSYEQYF. The DNA sequence follows: TGTGCCAGCAGCTTAGCGGTAATAGTGGTCGAGACTTACTCCTACGAGCAGTACTTC.